This TCR beta chain was captured in a study of cytotoxic CD8 clonotypes in ibrutinib-treated CLL. Study information: Researchers reported about a dozen relapsed/refractory and 15 treatment-naive patients, 17 of them IGHV unmutated. The average sample held roughly 250,000 productive templates and more than 80,000 productive rearrangements. Study-level points and caveats: On treatment, the uncommon public clonotypes contracted or remained stable.

A remark on this clone: Antigen unknown.

V trimming: 11 bases; J trimming: 2 bases; junction bases outside the gene matches: 11. The CDR3 has 15 amino acids. Germline-derived CDR1 and CDR2 are LNHDA and SQIVND (reference sequence). The method was immunoSEQ multiplex PCR; TCRdb's version includes in-frame clones alone and lacks a portion of them. The sample lists 150,000 or so clones, approximately 80% occurring once. The sample in question was PBMCs, obtained after 36 months of ibrutinib treatment. This TCR derives from a human donor with chronic lymphocytic leukemia. The chain uses TRBV19 and TRBJ2-2, with 7 bases matching TRBD2. CDR3 sequence: CAAKGRAANTGELFF. The CDR3 coding sequence is TGTGCCGCAAAGGGGAGGGCAGCTAACACCGGGGAGCTGTTTTTT.